The 31 T cell receptor gamma chains below were found in one sample sequenced in a study of gamma-delta chains in newborns, infants, children. TCRdb re-called clones from the reads using CATT. Of approximately 3,800 gamma-chain clones detected, about 61% appear once; the ten largest clones hold around 15%. Input material: blood. All receptors derive from a child who was a newborn, infant or young child, either healthy, febrile or measles-vaccinated (not recorded which).

This clone was recorded a few times. This sequence joins TRGV2 and TRGJ1 or TRGJ2. TCRdb carries no J gene annotation; the J gene was assigned here by matching the DNA with germline. Per germline, CDR1 EGSNGY and CDR2 YDSYNSKV. V shed 1 base and J 5 bases; nucleotides not matched to a gene: 8. The CDR3 is made up of 14 amino acids. This CDR3 is CATWDGPLHYKKLF. The CDR3 DNA sequence: TGTGCCACCTGGGACGGCCCCCTCCATTATAAGAAACTCTTT.

The V gene is TRGV3, the J gene TRGJ1 or TRGJ2. TCRdb supplies no J gene; here it was assigned by aligning the nucleotide sequence to germline. V shed 3 bases, J shed 0 bases, and the junction held 8 bases outside the gene matches. The germline V gene encodes CDR1 VTNTFY and CDR2 YDVSTARD (reference sequence). The CDR3 is 15 amino acids. This CDR3 is CATWDGLSNYYKKLF. CDR3 coding DNA: TGTGCCACCTGGGACGGACTTTCGAATTATTATAAGAAACTCTTT.

V gene TRGV5 combines with J gene TRGJ1 or TRGJ2. TCRdb records no J gene; here it was assigned by comparing the DNA to germline. CDR3 size: 12 residues. The V gene end was trimmed by 3 bases and the J gene end by 11 bases; junction bases not matched to a gene: 10. CDR1 VINAFY and CDR2 YDVSNSKD come from the germline V gene. The CDR3 DNA reads TGTGCCACCTGGGACCGGCCAGAGGAGAAACTCTTT. Its translation is CATWDRPEEKLF.

This clone was seen a few times. Other nucleotide sequences in the sample specify the same CDR3. The chain combines TRGV4 with TRGJ1 or TRGJ2. TCRdb leaves out the J gene; it was filled in here by matching the DNA to germline. Germline CDR1 reads EGSTGY; CDR2 reads YDSYTSSV. The junction had 3 bases not matched to a gene; V was cut back by 0 bases and J by 7 bases. This CDR3 contains 12 residues. CDR3 nucleotides: TGTGCCACCTGGGATGGGCCGTATAAGAAACTCTTT. Its translation: CATWDGPYKKLF.

This clone has only a few counts. This chain's CDR3 is CALWEGRLNYYKKLF. CDR3 in DNA: TGTGCCTTGTGGGAGGGCCGGCTGAATTATTATAAGAAACTCTTT. The chain is built from TRGV9 and TRGJ1 or TRGJ2. TCRdb supplies no J gene; here it was assigned by aligning the nucleotide sequence to germline. The CDR3 extends over 15 amino acids. The V gene's germline CDR1 is GITISATS and CDR2 ISYDGTV (reference sequence). Trimming cost V 2 bases and J 0 bases; bases outside gene matches: 7.

The chain couples TRGV8 to TRGJ1 or TRGJ2. The J gene, not given by TCRdb, was assigned here from a germline match of the nucleotide sequence. The trim removed 4 bases at V and 8 bases at J, leaving 8 bases unmatched. Germline V lookup: CDR1 VENAVY, CDR2 YDSYNSRV. This CDR3 spans 12 amino acids. DNA for the CDR3: TGTGCCACCTGGGACCCTAATAATAAGAAACTCTTT. Its protein is CATWDPNNKKLF.

As regards this clone: The DNA is omitted, as the CDR3 cannot be located on it reliably, and the CDR3 follows TCRdb's listing. The CDR3 spells CATWDGLLGDSLAVEQHLLSQVSIGRIQHF. The J gene was not called, though the V gene is TRGV2. 30 amino acids form the CDR3, both terminal residues included. Looked up from germline, CDR1 is EGSNGY and CDR2 is YDSYNSKV.

The chain combines TRGV9 with TRGJ1 or TRGJ2. The J gene is absent in TCRdb and was assigned here via DNA matching to germline. V gave up 4 bases and J gave up 12 bases; unmatched junction bases: 12. Germline CDR1 GITISATS, CDR2 ISYDGTV (reference sequence). The CDR3 has 12 amino acids. The CDR3 DNA is TGTGCCTTGTGGGATAAGTTTCGTAGGAAACTCTTT. Translating it yields CALWDKFRRKLF.

The table lists this clone with a few counts. The chain combines TRGV4 with TRGJ1 or TRGJ2. Here the J gene came from matching the DNA to germline, since TCRdb omits it. V shed 3 bases, J shed 8 bases, and the junction held 4 bases outside the gene matches. Germline CDR1 EGSTGY, CDR2 YDSYTSSV. The CDR3 length is 11 residues. This CDR3 is CATWDWDKKLF. The CDR3 nucleotides read TGTGCCACCTGGGATTGGGATAAGAAACTCTTT.

In this sample, this clone turned up once. The rearrangement joins TRGV2 to TRGJ1 or TRGJ2. TCRdb carries no J gene annotation; the J gene was assigned here by matching the DNA with germline. With V trimmed by 4 bases and J by 1 base, 10 bases remained unmatched. CDR1 and CDR2 from the germline V gene are EGSNGY and YDSYNSKV. The CDR3 length is 15 residues. In DNA form, the CDR3 reads TGTGCCACCTGGGATGGCTTTCCAAATTATTATAAGAAACTCTTT. Translating it yields CATWDGFPNYYKKLF.

The chain combines TRGV9 with TRGJ1 or TRGJ2. The J gene, missing from TCRdb, was assigned here through DNA to germline matching. With V trimmed by 6 bases and J by 4 bases, 3 bases remained unmatched. The CDR3 is 11 residues long. Looked up from germline, CDR1 is GITISATS and CDR2 is ISYDGTV (reference sequence). The CDR3 nucleotides read TGTGCCTTGTGGTCGTATTATAAGAAACTCTTT. Amino acid sequence: CALWSYYKKLF.

Concerning this clone: The same CDR3 also results from other DNA sequences found in this sample. The chain is built from TRGV2 and TRGJ1 or TRGJ2. TCRdb leaves out the J gene; it was filled in here by matching the DNA to germline. CDR3 length equals 11 residues. Per germline, CDR1 EGSNGY and CDR2 YDSYNSKV. Trimming at V came to 0 bases and at J to 8 bases, leaving 1 base not matched to a gene. The CDR3 sequence is CATWDGNKKLF. In DNA form, the CDR3 reads TGTGCCACCTGGGACGGGAATAAGAAACTCTTT.

This chain links TRGV2 with TRGJ1 or TRGJ2. Because TCRdb records no J gene, it was assigned here through a match of the DNA to germline. The germline gives CDR1 EGSNGY, CDR2 YDSYNSKV. Losses at the gene ends were 3 bases for V and 7 bases for J; bases not matched to a gene: 9. The CDR3 length is 13 residues. The CDR3: CATWDRRRYKKLF. The CDR3 DNA follows: TGTGCCACCTGGGACCGACGCCGGTATAAGAAACTCTTT.

This clone was found a few times. V is TRGV2 and J is TRGJ1 or TRGJ2. TCRdb records no J gene; here it was assigned by comparing the DNA to germline. V dropped 0 bases and J dropped 9; count of bases not matched to a gene: 2. The CDR3 length is 11 residues. Germline CDR1 EGSNGY, CDR2 YDSYNSKV. The CDR3 DNA sequence: TGTGCCACCTGGGACGGGGCTAAGAAACTCTTT. Translating it yields CATWDGAKKLF.

The chain links TRGV2 to TRGJ1 or TRGJ2. In the absence of a J gene in TCRdb, the DNA was matched to germline to assign it here. V lost 0 bases, J lost 6 bases, and 11 bases stayed unmatched. The CDR3 length is 15 residues. CDR1 is EGSNGY and CDR2 is YDSYNSKV in the germline V gene. The CDR3 nucleotides are TGTGCCACCTGGGACGGGCCACTCAGTGGTTATAAGAAACTCTTT. This encodes CATWDGPLSGYKKLF.

This clone has more than one count but fewer than ten. The chain couples TRGV4 to TRGJ1 or TRGJ2. TCRdb is silent on the J gene; assignment here came from matching the DNA to germline. V was clipped by 3 bases and J by 5 bases; unmatched bases: 13. Germline V lookup: CDR1 EGSTGY, CDR2 YDSYTSSV. CDR3 length equals 15 residues. The CDR3 here is CATWDRPPQDYKKLF. The CDR3 nucleotides are TGTGCCACCTGGGATCGGCCCCCCCAGGATTATAAGAAACTCTTT.

Remarks on this clone: At one of its ends the junction is not consistent with the germline gene, which may arise from a read error. This sequence joins TRGV9 and TRGJP. The J gene comes from matching the DNA to germline here; TCRdb lacks it. The CDR3 consists of 17 residues. Germline-derived CDR1 and CDR2 are GITISATS and ISYDGTV (reference sequence). As DNA, the CDR3 is TGTGCCTTGTGGGAGATCTCGCAAGGGTTGGGCAAAAGAATCAAGGTATTT. This sequence encodes CALWEISQGLGKRIKVF.

The rearrangement uses TRGV8 and TRGJ1 or TRGJ2. The J gene comes from matching the DNA to germline here; TCRdb lacks it. The CDR3 sequence is 15 residues long. CDR1 is VENAVY, CDR2 YDSYNSRV, per germline. Trimming cost V 0 bases and J 5 bases; bases outside gene matches: 10. CDR3 sequence (DNA): TGTGCCACCTGGGATAGGCCGGAGGGACATTATAAGAAACTCTTT. This codes for CATWDRPEGHYKKLF.

This clone was counted only a few times. The chain recombines TRGV4 with TRGJP2. TCRdb records no J gene; here it was assigned by comparing the DNA to germline. The V segment lost 5 bases and the J segment 3 bases; nucleotides outside the gene matches: 6. From germline, CDR1 is EGSTGY and CDR2 YDSYTSSV. The CDR3 has 14 amino acids. In nucleotides, the CDR3 is TGTGCCACCTGGGGCCCCGGTAGTGATTGGATCAAGACGTTT. Translated: CATWGPGSDWIKTF.

This clone was counted between two and nine times. The V call is TRGV9, the J call TRGJ1 or TRGJ2. The V gene's germline CDR1 is GITISATS and CDR2 ISYDGTV (reference sequence). The CDR3 extends over 11 amino acids. V dropped 5 bases and J dropped 6; count of bases not matched to a gene: 4. CDR3 nucleotides: TGTGCCTTGTGGGTATTTTATAAGAAACTCTTT. Its translation is CALWVFYKKLF.

The V and J genes are TRGV9 and TRGJP. TCRdb lists no J gene, so it was determined here by aligning the DNA to germline. The length of the CDR3 is 18 residues. The germline CDR1 and CDR2 sequences are GITISATS and ISYDGTV (reference sequence). Losses at the gene ends were 5 bases for V and 7 bases for J; bases not matched to a gene: 14. In DNA form, the CDR3 reads TGTGCCTTGTGGGGGGCATCAGTAGGGGAGTTGGGCAAAAAAATCAAGGTATTT. This translates into CALWGASVGELGKKIKVF.

Only a few counts were recorded for this clone. V gene TRGV2 combines with J gene TRGJ1 or TRGJ2. TCRdb offers no J gene call, so here the DNA was matched to germline to obtain one. CDR1 and CDR2 from the germline V gene are EGSNGY and YDSYNSKV. This CDR3 region has 12 residues. J was trimmed by 5 bases and V by 1 base; bases with no gene match: 2. In DNA, the CDR3 is TGTGCCACCTGGGACGGACATTATAAGAAACTCTTT. Translation gives CATWDGHYKKLF.

This chain links TRGV4 with TRGJP1. TCRdb leaves out the J gene; it was filled in here by matching the DNA to germline. The CDR3 loop spans 16 amino acids. Germline V gene sequence: CDR1 EGSTGY, CDR2 YDSYTSSV. With V trimmed by 0 bases and J by 7 bases, 11 bases remained unmatched. The CDR3 DNA sequence: TGTGCCACCTGGGATGGGCCCCGGTCTTATGGTTGGTTCAAGATATTT. Protein: CATWDGPRSYGWFKIF.

This clone was picked up one time. The chain uses TRGV2 and TRGJ1 or TRGJ2. No J segment appears in TCRdb, so it was assigned here by matching the sequence to germline. This CDR3 has 13 amino acids. Per germline, CDR1 EGSNGY and CDR2 YDSYNSKV. V lost 4 bases to trimming and J lost 6 bases; unmatched junction nucleotides: 9. CDR3 region: CATWEGEFYKKLF. The CDR3 DNA follows: TGTGCCACCTGGGAGGGAGAATTTTATAAGAAACTCTTT.

V usage is TRGV8 and J usage is TRGJP2. The J gene, left out of TCRdb, was set here by checking the DNA against germline. V was pared by 0 bases and J by 16 bases, with 11 bases of the junction left unmatched. Germline V gene sequence: CDR1 VENAVY, CDR2 YDSYNSRV. The CDR3 extends over 13 amino acids. CDR3 sequence: CATWDRRGSNKTF. CDR3 in DNA: TGTGCCACCTGGGATAGGCGGGGATCGAACAAGACGTTT.

The J gene is TRGJ1 or TRGJ2, the V gene TRGV2. No J gene was available from TCRdb, and it was assigned here by a germline match of the DNA. This CDR3 is 14 amino acids long. Germline CDR1 EGSNGY, CDR2 YDSYNSKV. The J segment lost 6 bases and the V segment lost 1 base, leaving 9 bases of the junction unmatched. The CDR3 DNA reads as TGTGCCACCTGGGACGGCCCCCTGACTTATAAGAAACTCTTT. Translated: CATWDGPLTYKKLF.

V gene assignment gives TRGV9, but the J gene was left uncalled. This CDR3 contains 10 residues. Germline CDR1 reads GITISATS; CDR2 reads ISYDGTV (reference sequence). The CDR3 is CALWETRLLF. CDR3 DNA: TGTGCCTTGTGGGAGACCAGGTTGCTCTTT.

Remarks on this clone: The sample contains more than one DNA sequence encoding this CDR3. Here the CDR3 DNA reads TGTGCCTTGTGGGAGGTGCACCCCCAAGAGTTGGGCAAAAAAATCAAGGTATTT. Protein: CALWEVHPQELGKKIKVF. This sequence joins TRGV9 and TRGJP. The J gene, not given by TCRdb, was assigned here from a germline match of the nucleotide sequence. The germline CDR1 and CDR2 sequences are GITISATS and ISYDGTV (reference sequence). V dropped 0 bases and J dropped 4; count of bases not matched to a gene: 6. The length of the CDR3 is 18 residues.

The genes are TRGV8 and TRGJ1 or TRGJ2. The J gene, missing from TCRdb, was assigned here through DNA to germline matching. This CDR3 is built from 13 residues. Trimming removed 1 base from V and 7 bases from J; junction bases left unmatched: 7. Germline lookup yields CDR1 VENAVY and CDR2 YDSYNSRV. The CDR3 DNA sequence: TGTGCCACCTGGGATAGCTTCCCCTATAAGAAACTCTTT. Protein: CATWDSFPYKKLF.

DNA of the CDR3: TGTGCCTTGTGGGAGGCCGAAACCCATCCCAATCTTATAAATTATTATAAGAAACTCTTT. It encodes CALWEAETHPNLINYYKKLF. The V call is TRGV9, the J call TRGJ1 or TRGJ2. Because TCRdb records no J gene, it was assigned here through a match of the DNA to germline. V lost 2 bases to trimming and J lost 1 base; unmatched junction nucleotides: 23. Germline lookup yields CDR1 GITISATS and CDR2 ISYDGTV (reference sequence). This CDR3 is built from 20 residues.

This clone was seen only a few times. The rearrangement joins TRGV9 to TRGJP. TCRdb records no J gene; here it was assigned by comparing the DNA to germline. Germline values: CDR1 GITISATS, CDR2 ISYDGTV (reference sequence). The CDR3 spans 18 residues. The V segment lost 2 bases and the J segment 4 bases; nucleotides outside the gene matches: 8. CDR3 residues: CALWEGQPQELGKKIKVF. The DNA for the CDR3 is TGTGCCTTGTGGGAGGGACAACCTCAAGAGTTGGGCAAAAAAATCAAGGTATTT.